This record concerns one T cell receptor beta chain sequence. Data came from immunoSEQ multiplex PCR; TCRdb stores just in-frame clones and leaves some out. The top ten clones hold 30% of a sample with 30,000 to 35,000 clones, more than 65% of them seen once. This specimen belongs to a study of PD-L1 blockade in urothelial cancer. Study details: Prior exposure to chemotherapy in patients amounted to 0 to 3 regimens received.

Germline V gene sequence: CDR1 MNHEY, CDR2 SMNVEV (reference sequence). This CDR3 comprises 14 residues. The V end was cut by 6 bases, the J end by 4 bases, with 13 bases between. The source material was PBMCs, sampled around atezolizumab (anti-PD-L1) treatment. The V and J genes are TRBV27 and TRBJ1-3; D perhaps matches TRBD1 (6 bases). The TCR originated in a man aged 55 to 70 with urothelial cancer. The CDR3 region has the DNA TGTGCCAGCAGGGAAACAGGGTGGGGAAACACCATATATTTT. Its translation: CASRETGWGNTIYF.